This T cell receptor (beta chain) derives from a study of shared clonotypes between healthy human individuals. Study-wide points: Sequencing depth was expected to influence donor clonotype sharing.

This clone was seen a single time. The antigen remains unidentified. Other nucleotide sequences in the sample specify the same CDR3. Produced via immunoSEQ multiplex PCR; TCRdb's table is partial and in-frame only. Here the sample spans more than 1,200,000 clones, about 98.5% being singletons. Germline V gene sequence: CDR1 MNHEY, CDR2 SVGAGI. The CDR3 has 13 residues. V lost 3 bases to trimming and J lost 1 base, with 6 bases between them. Subsets obtained from CD4+ cells comprised CD45RA+ naive and CD45RA-negative memory cells. The specimen was naive CD4+ T cells sorted from blood. The sample's subset: CD45RA+ positively selected. The chain combines TRBV6-5 with TRBJ1-1; no definite D call. The clonotype originates from a man aged 25 to 40 in good health. The CDR3 DNA reads TGTGCCAGCAGTTATTGGGGGAACACTGAAGCTTTCTTT. Protein sequence: CASSYWGNTEAFF.